The 14 T cell receptor beta chains given below trace back to one sample, sequenced in a study of blood T cell repertoires in COVID-19. TCRdb's copy holds only in-frame clones and misses some; the assay was immunoSEQ multiplex PCR. Seen here are approximately 24,000 clones, roughly nine tenths observed once, and the top ten hold roughly 21%. Sequencing was carried out using peripheral blood. The origin of the receptors is a human donor in a cohort sampled during active COVID-19.

DNA of the CDR3: TGCGCCAGCAGCCGTACGGGAAACTATGGCTACACCTTC. Translating gives CASSRTGNYGYTF. This chain connects TRBV4-1 to TRBJ1-2; D is undetermined. The CDR3 runs to 13 residues. Germline CDR1 is MGHRA and CDR2 is YSYEKL. V lost 4 bases and J lost 2, with 8 bases in between.

J is TRBJ2-1 and V is TRBV7-9; D possibly corresponds to TRBD2 (6 bases). Germline CDR1 is SEHNR and CDR2 is FQNEAQ (reference sequence). The CDR3 consists of 11 residues. V was trimmed by 0 bases and J by 12 bases, leaving 6 bases between them. The CDR3, as DNA: TGTGCCAGCAGCTTAGCGGGACTGCAGTTCTTC. It yields the protein CASSLAGLQFF.

V usage is TRBV5-6 and J usage is TRBJ1-2; D uncertain. Germline CDR1 SGHDT, CDR2 YYEEEE. V was clipped by 4 bases and J by 6 bases, with 19 bases between them. CDR3 length: 15 amino acids. DNA for the CDR3: TGTGCCAGCAGCCCCTCCCTGGGCGGGGAAAATGGCTACACCTTC. The encoded protein is CASSPSLGGENGYTF.

This clone was found a few times. V gene TRBV30 combines with J gene TRBJ2-7; 8 bases match TRBD2. This CDR3 region has 13 residues. Germline V gene sequence: CDR1 GTSNPN, CDR2 SVGIG (reference sequence). V was clipped by 0 bases and J by 5 bases; unmatched bases: 3. CDR3: CAWSVTGGNEQYF. The CDR3 DNA reads as TGTGCCTGGAGTGTAACGGGGGGGAACGAGCAGTACTTC. The complete variable domain, with remaining parts taken from reference TRBV30 and TRBJ2-7, reads SQTIHQWPATLVQPVGSPLSLECTVEGTSNPNLYWYRQAAGRGLQLLFYSVGIGQISSEVPQNLSASRPQDRQFILSSKKLLLSDSGFYLCAWSVTGGNEQYFGPGTRLTVT.

The chain employs TRBV7-9 and TRBJ2-3; 9 bases agree with TRBD2. Germline values: CDR1 SEHNR, CDR2 FQNEAQ (reference sequence). The CDR3 has 15 residues. V shed 6 bases, J shed 4 bases, and the junction held 8 bases outside the gene matches. CDR3 bases: TGTGCCAGCAGACAGGCGGGGGGGCTCTCAGATACGCAGTATTTT. This gives the protein CASRQAGGLSDTQYF.

The V call is TRBV6-2 or TRBV6-3, the J call TRBJ2-1; the D is unclear. Trimming pared 5 bases from V and 7 bases from J, leaving 6 bases between. The CDR3 runs to 11 residues. The germline CDR1 and CDR2 sequences are MNHEY and SVGEGT. The CDR3 reads CASSAVNEQFF. The CDR3 coding sequence is TGTGCCAGCAGTGCAGTAAATGAGCAGTTCTTC.

The chain links TRBV28 to TRBJ2-3; the D gene is possibly TRBD2 (6 bases). Trimming removed 6 bases at V and 0 bases at J, with 16 bases between. The CDR3 sequence is 16 residues long. Germline V lookup: CDR1 MDHEN, CDR2 SYDVKM. The CDR3 DNA follows: TGTGCCAGCAGCACCCCGGGAGATGCTAGCACAGATACGCAGTATTTT. Amino acids: CASSTPGDASTDTQYF.

The gene calls are TRBV4-1 and TRBJ1-6, with a weak D call TRBD1 (6 bases). The CDR3 consists of 16 residues. V was trimmed by 0 bases and J by 4 bases, leaving 10 bases between them. Germline V gene lookup returns CDR1 MGHRA and CDR2 YSYEKL. As DNA, the CDR3 is TGCGCCAGCAGCCAAGATGTGCAGGGGTATAATTCACCCCTCCACTTT. As protein: CASSQDVQGYNSPLHF.

The chain couples TRBV6-4 to TRBJ2-1; maybe TRBD1 (5 bases). V was pared by 10 bases and J by 6 bases, with 25 bases between. There are 16 residues in the CDR3. Germline lookup yields CDR1 MRHNA and CDR2 SNTAGT. This CDR3 is CATPTSHSWTSNEQFF. The CDR3 DNA follows: TGTGCCACCCCAACTTCCCACTCCTGGACATCCAATGAGCAGTTCTTC.

J is TRBJ1-5 and V is TRBV3-1 (or the pseudogene TRBV3-2), with 9 bases aligning to TRBD1. CDR1 LGHDT and CDR2 YNNKEL come from the germline V gene (reference sequence). Trimming took 4 bases from V and 4 from J; bases not matched to a gene: 5. The CDR3 is 15 residues long. The CDR3 DNA is TGTGCCAGCAGCCCCCAGGGGACAGGGAATCAGCCCCAGCATTTT. Residues: CASSPQGTGNQPQHF.

The rearrangement links TRBV5-4 to TRBJ2-5; 7 bases align to TRBD1. The CDR3 loop spans 19 amino acids. V shed 3 bases, J shed 2 bases, and the junction held 19 bases outside the gene matches. Per the germline V gene, CDR1 is SGHNT and CDR2 is YYREEE (reference sequence). The CDR3, as DNA: TGTGCCAGCAGCTACCCACAGGGGCGTCAGACGTTGAAGCAAGAGACCCAGTACTTC. Translation gives CASSYPQGRQTLKQETQYF.

The rearrangement links TRBV3-1 (or the pseudogene TRBV3-2) to TRBJ2-1; TRBD2 matches at 9 bases. V lost 4 bases to trimming and J lost 1 base; unmatched junction nucleotides: 11. This CDR3 is 18 amino acids long. In germline, CDR1 is LGHDT, CDR2 YNNKEL (reference sequence). The CDR3 protein is CASSPLALAGMSYNEQFF. CDR3 coding DNA: TGTGCCAGCAGCCCCCTTGCGCTAGCGGGGATGTCCTACAATGAGCAGTTCTTC.

This chain connects TRBV2 to TRBJ1-2; D call uncertain. V lost 3 bases, J lost 2 bases, and 13 bases lay in between. The CDR3 is made up of 15 amino acids. Germline CDR1 reads SNHLY; CDR2 reads FYNNEI. The CDR3 DNA is TGTGCCAGCAGTGATAGGGAGCCTTTCAACTATGGCTACACCTTC. Protein product: CASSDREPFNYGYTF.

The V gene is TRBV10-3, the J gene TRBJ2-5; TRBD1 matches 7 bases. CDR1 and CDR2 (germline): ENHRY, SYGVKD. J was trimmed by 1 base and V by 6 bases; bases with no gene match: 8. This CDR3 region has 15 residues. CDR3 nucleotides: TGTGCCATCAGCCAGAGACAGGGTGGCCAAGAGACCCAGTACTTC. It encodes CAISQRQGGQETQYF.